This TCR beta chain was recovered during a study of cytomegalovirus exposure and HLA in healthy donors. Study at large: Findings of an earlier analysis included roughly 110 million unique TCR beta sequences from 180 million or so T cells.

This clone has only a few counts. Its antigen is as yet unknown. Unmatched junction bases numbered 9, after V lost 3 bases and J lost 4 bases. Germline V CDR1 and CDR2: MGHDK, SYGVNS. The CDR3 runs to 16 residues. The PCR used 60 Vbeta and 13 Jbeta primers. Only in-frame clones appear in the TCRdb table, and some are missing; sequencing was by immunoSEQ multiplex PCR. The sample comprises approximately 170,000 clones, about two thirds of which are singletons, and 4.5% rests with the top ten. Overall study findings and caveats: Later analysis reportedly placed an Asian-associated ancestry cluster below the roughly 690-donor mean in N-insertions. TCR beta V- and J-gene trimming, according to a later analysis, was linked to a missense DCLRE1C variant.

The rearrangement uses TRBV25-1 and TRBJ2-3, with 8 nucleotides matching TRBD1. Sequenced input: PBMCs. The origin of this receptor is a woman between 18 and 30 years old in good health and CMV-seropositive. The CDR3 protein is CASSDNAGGWADTQYF. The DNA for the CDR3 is TGTGCCAGCAGTGACAATGCAGGGGGCTGGGCAGATACGCAGTATTTT.